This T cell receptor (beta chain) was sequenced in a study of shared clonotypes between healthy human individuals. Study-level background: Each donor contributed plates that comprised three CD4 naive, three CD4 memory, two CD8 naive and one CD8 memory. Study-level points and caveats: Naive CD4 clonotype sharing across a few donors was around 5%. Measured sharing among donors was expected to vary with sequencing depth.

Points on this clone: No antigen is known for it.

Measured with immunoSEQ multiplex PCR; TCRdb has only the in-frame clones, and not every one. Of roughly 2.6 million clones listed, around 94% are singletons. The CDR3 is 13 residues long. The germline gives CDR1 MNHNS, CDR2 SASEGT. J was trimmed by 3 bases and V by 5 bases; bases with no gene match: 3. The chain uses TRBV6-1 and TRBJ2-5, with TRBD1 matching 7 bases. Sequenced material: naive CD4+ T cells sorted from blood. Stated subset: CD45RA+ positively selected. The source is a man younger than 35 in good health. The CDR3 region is CASSPRGKETQYF. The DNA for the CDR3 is TGTGCCAGCAGTCCCAGGGGGAAAGAGACCCAGTACTTC.